The present TCR beta chain was sequenced within a study of spatial heterogeneity in lung cancer. Broader study findings: Expanded intratumoral alpha and beta TCR counts tracked tumor mutation counts.

Many counts were recorded for this clonotype. Its specificity is not known. Germline lookup yields CDR1 MNHNY and CDR2 SVGAGI (reference sequence). There are 14 residues in the CDR3. V dropped 9 bases and J dropped 5 bases, with 20 bases sitting between them. Time point denoted: sample taken at primary tumor resection. Unsorted whole RNA from tumor, nontumor lung or frozen PBMC underwent sequencing. A single record per CDR3 protein comes from TCRdb applying MiXCR to the 5' RACE reads. Found here are about 20,000 distinct CDR3 sequences, more than 15% of them singletons; the top ten hold roughly 30%. The chain couples TRBV6-6 to TRBJ2-7; D remains unclear. This clonotype was sampled from a female donor with early-stage non-small cell lung cancer. Sequencing used lung tumor tissue, obtained at surgery. The CDR3 region is CASAFPGRGDEQYF. Written as DNA, the CDR3 is TGTGCCAGTGCATTCCCGGGTCGCGGCGACGAGCAGTACTTC.